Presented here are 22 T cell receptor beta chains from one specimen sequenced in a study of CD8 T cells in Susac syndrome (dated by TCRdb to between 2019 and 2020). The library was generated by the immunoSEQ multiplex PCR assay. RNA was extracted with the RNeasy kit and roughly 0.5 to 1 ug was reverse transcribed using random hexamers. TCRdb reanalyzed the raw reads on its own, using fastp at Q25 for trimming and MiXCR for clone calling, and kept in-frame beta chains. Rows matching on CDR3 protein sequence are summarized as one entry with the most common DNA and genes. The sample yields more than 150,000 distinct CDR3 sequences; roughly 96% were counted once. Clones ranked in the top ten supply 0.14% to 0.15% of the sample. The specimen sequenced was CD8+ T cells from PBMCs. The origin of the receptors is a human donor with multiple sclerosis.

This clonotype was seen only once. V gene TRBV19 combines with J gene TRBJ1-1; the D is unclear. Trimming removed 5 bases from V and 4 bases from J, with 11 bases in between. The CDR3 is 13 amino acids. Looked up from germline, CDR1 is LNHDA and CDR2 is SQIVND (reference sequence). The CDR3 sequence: CASSPRAGTEAFF. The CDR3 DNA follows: TGTGCCAGTAGTCCCCGGGCAGGCACTGAAGCTTTCTTT.

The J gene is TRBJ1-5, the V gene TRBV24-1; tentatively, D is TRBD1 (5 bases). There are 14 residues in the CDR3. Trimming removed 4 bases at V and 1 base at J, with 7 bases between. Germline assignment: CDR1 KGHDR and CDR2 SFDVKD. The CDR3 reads CATSEGDSNQPQHF. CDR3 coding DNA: TGTGCCACCAGTGAGGGGGACAGCAATCAGCCCCAGCATTTT.

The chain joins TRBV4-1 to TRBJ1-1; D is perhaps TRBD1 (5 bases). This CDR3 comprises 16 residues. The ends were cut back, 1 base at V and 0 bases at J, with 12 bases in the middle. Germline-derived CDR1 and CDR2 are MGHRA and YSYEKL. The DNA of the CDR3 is TGCGCCAGCAGCCAAGGGCAGGGTGTCATGAACACTGAAGCTTTCTTT. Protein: CASSQGQGVMNTEAFF.

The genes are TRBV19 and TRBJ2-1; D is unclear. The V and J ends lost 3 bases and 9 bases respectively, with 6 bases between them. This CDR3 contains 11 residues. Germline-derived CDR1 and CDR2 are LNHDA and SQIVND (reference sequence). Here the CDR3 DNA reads TGTGCCAGTAGTATTTCTCGTGAGCAGTTCTTC. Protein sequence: CASSISREQFF.

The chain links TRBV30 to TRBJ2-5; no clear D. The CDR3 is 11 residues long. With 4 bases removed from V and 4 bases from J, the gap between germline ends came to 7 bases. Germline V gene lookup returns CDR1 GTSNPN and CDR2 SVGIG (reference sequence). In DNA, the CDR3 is TGTGCCTGGATCTTGGGAGAGACCCAGTACTTC. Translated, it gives CAWILGETQYF.

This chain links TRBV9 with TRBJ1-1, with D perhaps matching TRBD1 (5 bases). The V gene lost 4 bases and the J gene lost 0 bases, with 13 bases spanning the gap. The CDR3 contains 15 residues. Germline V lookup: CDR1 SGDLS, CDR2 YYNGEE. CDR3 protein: CASSPWGGLNTEAFF. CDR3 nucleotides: TGTGCCAGCAGCCCCTGGGGCGGCCTGAACACTGAAGCTTTCTTT.

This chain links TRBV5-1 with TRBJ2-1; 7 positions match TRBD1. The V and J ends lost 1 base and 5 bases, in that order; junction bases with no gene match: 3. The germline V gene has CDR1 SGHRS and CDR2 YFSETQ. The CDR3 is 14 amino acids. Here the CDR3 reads CASSLKGANNEQFF. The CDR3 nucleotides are TGCGCCAGCAGCTTGAAGGGGGCGAACAATGAGCAGTTCTTC.

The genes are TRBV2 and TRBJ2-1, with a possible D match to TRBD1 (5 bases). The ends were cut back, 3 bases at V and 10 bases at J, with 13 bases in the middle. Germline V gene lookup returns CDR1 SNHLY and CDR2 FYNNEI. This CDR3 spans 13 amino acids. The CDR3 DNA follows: TGTGCCAGCAGTGAGTACTGGGGCCAGGAGCAGTTCTTC. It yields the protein CASSEYWGQEQFF.

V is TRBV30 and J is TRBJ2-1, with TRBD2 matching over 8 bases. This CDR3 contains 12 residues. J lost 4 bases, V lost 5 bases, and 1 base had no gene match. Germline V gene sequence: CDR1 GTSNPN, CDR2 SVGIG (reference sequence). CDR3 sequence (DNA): TGTGCCTGGCTAGCGGGTTACAATGAGCAGTTCTTC. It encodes CAWLAGYNEQFF.

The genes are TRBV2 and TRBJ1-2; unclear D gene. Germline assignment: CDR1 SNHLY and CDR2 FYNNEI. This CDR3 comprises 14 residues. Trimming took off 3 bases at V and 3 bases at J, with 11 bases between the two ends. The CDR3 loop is CASSEVREDYGYTF. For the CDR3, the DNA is TGTGCCAGCAGTGAGGTCCGGGAAGACTATGGCTACACCTTC.

This CDR3 is CASSQAILPVTEAFF. CDR3 coding DNA: TGTGCCAGCAGCCAAGCCATTCTCCCCGTCACTGAAGCTTTCTTT. V is TRBV14 and J is TRBJ1-1; D call uncertain. V shed 1 base and J shed 4 bases, with 13 bases lying between them. The CDR3 has 15 amino acids. Looked up from germline, CDR1 is SGHDN and CDR2 is FVKESK.

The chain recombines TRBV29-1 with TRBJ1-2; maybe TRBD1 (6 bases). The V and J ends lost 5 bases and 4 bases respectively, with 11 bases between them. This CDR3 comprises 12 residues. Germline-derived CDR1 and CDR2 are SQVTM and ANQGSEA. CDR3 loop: CSVNRAFYGYTF. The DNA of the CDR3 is TGCAGCGTTAACAGGGCTTTCTATGGCTACACCTTC.

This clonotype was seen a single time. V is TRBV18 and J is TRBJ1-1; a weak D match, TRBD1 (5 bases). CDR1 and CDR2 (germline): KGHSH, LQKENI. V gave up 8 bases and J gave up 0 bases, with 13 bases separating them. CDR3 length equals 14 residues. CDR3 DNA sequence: TGTGCCAGCCCCGGGGAGGGGCTGAACACTGAAGCTTTCTTT. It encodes CASPGEGLNTEAFF. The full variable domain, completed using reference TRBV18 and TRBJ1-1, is NAGVMQNPRHLVRRRGQEARLRCSPMKGHSHVYWYRQLPEEGLKFMVYLQKENIIDESGMPKERFSAEFPKEGPSILRIQQVVRGDSAAYFCASPGEGLNTEAFFGQGTRLTVV.

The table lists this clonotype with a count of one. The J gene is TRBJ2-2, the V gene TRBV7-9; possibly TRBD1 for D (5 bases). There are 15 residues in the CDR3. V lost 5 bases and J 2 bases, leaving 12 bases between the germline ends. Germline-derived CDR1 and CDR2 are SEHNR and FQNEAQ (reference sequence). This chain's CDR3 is CASSLGWGNTGELFF. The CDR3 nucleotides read TGTGCCAGCAGCCTAGGGTGGGGCAACACCGGGGAGCTGTTTTTT.

CDR3 sequence: CASSFSLAGGRETQYF. CDR3 sequence (DNA): TGTGCCAGCAGCTTTTCCCTAGCGGGGGGGCGAGAGACCCAGTACTTC. The chain is built from TRBV13 and TRBJ2-5; 12 bases match TRBD2. The CDR3 covers 16 residues. The germline V gene encodes CDR1 PRHDT and CDR2 FYEKMQ (reference sequence). J gave up 4 bases and V 3 bases, and 6 bases lay outside the gene matches.

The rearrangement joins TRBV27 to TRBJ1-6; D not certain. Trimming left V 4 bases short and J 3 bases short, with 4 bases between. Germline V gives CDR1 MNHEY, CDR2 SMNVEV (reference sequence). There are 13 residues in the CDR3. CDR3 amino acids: CASSYGYNSPLHF. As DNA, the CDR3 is TGTGCCAGCAGTTACGGCTATAATTCACCCCTCCACTTT.

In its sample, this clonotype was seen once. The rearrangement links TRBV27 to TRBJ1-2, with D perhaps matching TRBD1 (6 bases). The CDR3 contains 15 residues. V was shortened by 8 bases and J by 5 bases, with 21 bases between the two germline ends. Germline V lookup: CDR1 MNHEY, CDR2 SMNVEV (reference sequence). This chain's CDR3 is CASLGSRGPDYGYTF. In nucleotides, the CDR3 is TGTGCCAGCCTCGGTAGCAGGGGACCAGATTATGGCTACACCTTC.

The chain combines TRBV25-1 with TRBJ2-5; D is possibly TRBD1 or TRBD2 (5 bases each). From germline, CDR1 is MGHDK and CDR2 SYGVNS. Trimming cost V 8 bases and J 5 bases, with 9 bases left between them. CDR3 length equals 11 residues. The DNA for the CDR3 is TGTGCCAGCCACCGGGGCGAGACCCAGTACTTC. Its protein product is CASHRGETQYF.

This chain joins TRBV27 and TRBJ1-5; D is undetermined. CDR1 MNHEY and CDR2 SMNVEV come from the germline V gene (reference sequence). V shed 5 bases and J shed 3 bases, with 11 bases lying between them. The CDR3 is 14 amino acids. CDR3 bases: TGTGCCAGCAGTCACCGTGGAGACAATCAGCCCCAGCATTTT. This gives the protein CASSHRGDNQPQHF.

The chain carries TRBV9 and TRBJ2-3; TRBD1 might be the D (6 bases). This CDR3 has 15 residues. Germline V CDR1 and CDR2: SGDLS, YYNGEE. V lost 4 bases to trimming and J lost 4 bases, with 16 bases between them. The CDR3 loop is CASSTTQGWSDTQYF. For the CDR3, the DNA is TGTGCCAGCAGCACCACACAGGGATGGTCAGATACGCAGTATTTT.

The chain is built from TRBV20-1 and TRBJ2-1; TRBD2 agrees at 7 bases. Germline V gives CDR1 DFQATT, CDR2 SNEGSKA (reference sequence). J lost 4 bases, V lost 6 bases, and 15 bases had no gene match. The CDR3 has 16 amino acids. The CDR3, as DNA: TGCAGTGCCCCGGGGCCAGCGGGACTCCTATACAATGAGCAGTTCTTC. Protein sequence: CSAPGPAGLLYNEQFF.

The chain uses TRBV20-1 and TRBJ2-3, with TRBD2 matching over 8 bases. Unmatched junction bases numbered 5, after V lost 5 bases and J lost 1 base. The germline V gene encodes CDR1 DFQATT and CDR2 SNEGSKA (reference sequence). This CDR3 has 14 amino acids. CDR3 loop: CSAVSSGRTDTQYF. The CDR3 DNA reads TGCAGTGCTGTCTCTAGCGGGCGCACAGATACGCAGTATTTT.